One T cell receptor beta chain is described in this entry. CD45RO-negative, CCR7-positively selected cells formed the naive CD8 fraction, excluding terminally differentiated effector memory CD45RA+ cells. Healthy and HIV-negative, the adult donors had no recent acute infections or vaccinations. DNA at approximately 200 ng, 25,000 to 35,000 T cell genomes, went into sorted-subset replicate PCRs. The assay was immunoSEQ multiplex PCR, and TCRdb's table has in-frame clones only and misses some. The data contain around 2.1 million clones, about 92% of them singletons. This record comes from a study of shared clonotypes between healthy human individuals. Study overall: Plates per donor: three CD4 naive, three CD4 memory, two CD8 naive, one CD8 memory.

The CDR3 spans 12 residues. Germline V gene lookup returns CDR1 SGHVS and CDR2 FNYEAQ. Trimming removed 0 bases from V and 7 bases from J, with 7 bases in between. The chain joins TRBV7-6 to TRBJ2-7; D gene unclear. This TCR derives from a man aged 18 to 29 in good health. Some clones in this sample may be carry-over from other donors' samples. Sample: naive CD8+ T cells from PBMCs. This CDR3 reads CASSLAFGEQYF. The CDR3 DNA follows: TGTGCCAGCAGCTTAGCCTTCGGGGAGCAGTACTTC.